This note documents a single TCR beta chain sequence. Its target is not known. This sample was included in a study of shared clonotypes between healthy human individuals. Whole-study results and caveats: Richness estimates generally favored naive over memory subsets.

The CDR3 spans 14 residues. Between the trimmed V and J ends, which lost 2 bases and 2 bases, there was a span of 9 bases. The V gene's germline CDR1 is SGDLS and CDR2 YYNGEE. Here immunoSEQ multiplex PCR was the method, and the copy in TCRdb shows in-frame clones only, minus some. The data show roughly 1,500,000 clones, approximately 98.5% seen once. This sequence originates from a man younger than 45 in good health. The sequenced material came from naive CD4+ T cells sorted from blood. Documented subset: CD45RA+ positively selected. The genes are TRBV9 and TRBJ2-3, with a tentative D call TRBD1 (5 bases). The CDR3 region has the DNA TGTGCCAGCAGCGTCGGACAACCCACAGATACGCAGTATTTT. Translated: CASSVGQPTDTQYF.